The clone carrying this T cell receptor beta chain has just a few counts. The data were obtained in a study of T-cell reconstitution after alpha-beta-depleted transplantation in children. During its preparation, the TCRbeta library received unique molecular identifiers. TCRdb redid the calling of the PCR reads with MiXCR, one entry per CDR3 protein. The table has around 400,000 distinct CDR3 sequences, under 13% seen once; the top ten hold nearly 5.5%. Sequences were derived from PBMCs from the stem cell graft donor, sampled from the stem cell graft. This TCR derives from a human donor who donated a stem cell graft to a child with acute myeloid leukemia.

CDR3 nucleotides: TGTGCCAGCAGTGAAGTGGGGAGCCCCGGAGAGACCCAGTACTTC. This codes for CASSEVGSPGETQYF. The chain uses TRBV2 and TRBJ2-5, with D perhaps TRBD2 (5 bases). The CDR3 totals 15 residues. From germline, CDR1 is SNHLY and CDR2 FYNNEI. With 1 base removed from V and 4 bases from J, the gap between germline ends came to 13 bases.